Below are 16 T cell receptor beta chains sequenced from a single sample in a study of tissue T cells after allogeneic stem cell transplantation. The method was immunoSEQ multiplex PCR; TCRdb's version includes in-frame clones alone and lacks a portion of them. The sample has approximately 45,000 clones; about nine tenths are singletons. The material sequenced was blood, taken before transplantation. All receptors derive from a woman aged 35 to 70 who later had graft-versus-host disease after an allogeneic stem cell transplant.

The chain links TRBV20-1 to TRBJ2-1, with 11 bases matching TRBD1. CDR3 length: 18 amino acids. Germline CDR1 reads DFQATT; CDR2 reads SNEGSKA (reference sequence). The J segment lost 0 bases and the V segment lost 3 bases, leaving 10 bases of the junction unmatched. The CDR3 loop reads CSASGTGGPAFSYNEQFF. Here the CDR3 DNA reads TGCAGTGCTAGTGGGACAGGGGGTCCCGCGTTCTCCTACAATGAGCAGTTCTTC.

The rearrangement joins TRBV6-2 or TRBV6-3 to TRBJ2-5, with D perhaps TRBD1 (6 bases). The V end lost 6 bases, the J end lost 5 bases, and 13 bases lay between the germline ends. CDR1 is MNHEY and CDR2 is SVGEGT in the germline V gene. This CDR3 has 13 residues. The CDR3 bases are TGTGCCAGCAGCCGAACAGGGTCGGAGACCCAGTACTTC. Amino acids: CASSRTGSETQYF.

The V call is TRBV7-2, the J call TRBJ2-7; D unresolved. Trimming shortened V by 2 bases and J by 4 bases, and 6 bases separated the two germline ends. Per the germline V gene, CDR1 is SGHTA and CDR2 is FQGNSA. There are 12 residues in the CDR3. CDR3 sequence (DNA): TGTGCCAGCAGCTTAACGTCATACGAGCAGTACTTC. Translating gives CASSLTSYEQYF.

The rearrangement uses TRBV5-1 and TRBJ1-1, with D hard to call. The V and J ends lost 3 bases and 0 bases respectively, with 12 bases between them. This CDR3 is 15 amino acids long. From germline, CDR1 is SGHRS and CDR2 YFSETQ. The CDR3: CASSSDGMMNTEAFF. The CDR3 coding sequence is TGCGCCAGCAGCTCGGACGGGATGATGAACACTGAAGCTTTCTTT.

This clone showed up just once. V gene TRBV2 combines with J gene TRBJ2-5; 10 nucleotides agree with TRBD2. This CDR3 is 15 amino acids long. The V and J ends lost 5 bases and 4 bases, in that order; junction bases with no gene match: 7. Germline CDR1 reads SNHLY; CDR2 reads FYNNEI. CDR3 in amino acids: CASSPSGSPRETQYF. CDR3 in DNA: TGTGCCAGCAGTCCTAGCGGGAGCCCGAGAGAGACCCAGTACTTC.

CDR3 amino acids: CASSLSAGRLDTQYF. The DNA of the CDR3 is TGTGCCAGCAGTTTGTCGGCCGGTAGGTTGGATACGCAGTATTTT. The chain recombines TRBV7-2 with TRBJ2-3; no definite D call. Germline CDR1 SGHTA, CDR2 FQGNSA. V dropped 6 bases and J dropped 6 bases, with 19 bases sitting between them. The length of the CDR3 is 15 residues.

This clone occurred once. The chain uses TRBV6-5 and TRBJ2-1; tentatively, D is TRBD1 or TRBD2 (5 bases each). The CDR3 extends over 15 amino acids. Germline V gene lookup returns CDR1 MNHEY and CDR2 SVGAGI. V lost 8 bases, J lost 9 bases, and 23 bases lay in between. The CDR3 loop is CASVQNSGTNGEQFF. The CDR3 bases are TGTGCCAGCGTCCAGAATTCCGGGACCAACGGTGAGCAGTTCTTC.

The chain carries TRBV7-9 and TRBJ2-3; D may match TRBD1 or TRBD2 (5 bases each). CDR1 is SEHNR and CDR2 is FQNEAQ in the germline V gene (reference sequence). The CDR3 length is 15 residues. Trimming took 6 bases from V and 2 from J, leaving 15 bases between them. CDR3 coding DNA: TGTGCCAGCAGTATCGGGACGCAGATCACAGATACGCAGTATTTT. Protein: CASSIGTQITDTQYF.

The chain combines TRBV25-1 with TRBJ1-6; D call uncertain. V dropped 4 bases and J dropped 0 bases, with 13 bases sitting between them. This CDR3 is built from 17 residues. Germline loops: CDR1 MGHDK, CDR2 SYGVNS. Written as DNA, the CDR3 is TGTGCCAGCAGTGGTTTTGCTTCCAGCTCCTATAATTCACCCCTCCACTTT. This encodes CASSGFASSSYNSPLHF.

The chain employs TRBV27 and TRBJ1-2, with D unresolved. Germline CDR1 is MNHEY and CDR2 is SMNVEV (reference sequence). Trimming removed 5 bases at V and 12 bases at J, with 16 bases between. The CDR3 spans 12 residues. CDR3 protein: CASSRPDGHNTF. CDR3 coding DNA: TGTGCCAGCAGTCGACCGGACGGCCACAACACCTTC.

CDR3 nucleotides: TGTGCCAGCAGCCGACAGGGTCGGGGAGCTGAAGCTTTCTTT. Translation gives CASSRQGRGAEAFF. The chain employs TRBV11-3 and TRBJ1-1, with TRBD1 identical over 7 bases. The CDR3 extends over 14 amino acids. CDR1 SGHNT and CDR2 YENEEA come from the germline V gene. Losses at the gene ends were 5 bases for V and 6 bases for J; bases not matched to a gene: 9.

The V gene is TRBV9, the J gene TRBJ1-2, with TRBD1 as a possible D gene (5 bases). Germline loops: CDR1 SGDLS, CDR2 YYNGEE. CDR3 length: 15 residues. Trimming left V 3 bases short and J 5 bases short, with 17 bases between. CDR3 protein: CASSAIGAATYGYTF. The CDR3 coding sequence is TGTGCCAGCAGCGCGATCGGGGCAGCGACTTATGGCTACACCTTC.

The chain links TRBV24-1 to TRBJ1-2; unclear D gene. V lost 9 bases and J 2 bases, leaving 6 bases between the germline ends. This CDR3 spans 11 amino acids. Germline V lookup: CDR1 KGHDR, CDR2 SFDVKD. CDR3 in amino acids: CATEGNYGYTF. In nucleotides, the CDR3 is TGTGCCACCGAAGGCAACTATGGCTACACCTTC.

The chain recombines TRBV30 with TRBJ1-1, with TRBD1 as a possible D gene (5 bases). This CDR3 has 14 amino acids. The V end was cut by 6 bases, the J end by 6 bases, with 20 bases between. Germline assignment: CDR1 GTSNPN and CDR2 SVGIG (reference sequence). The CDR3 loop is CACRGEGRGAEAFF. For the CDR3, the DNA is TGTGCCTGCCGAGGGGAAGGGCGGGGGGCTGAAGCTTTCTTT.

The chain employs TRBV24-1 and TRBJ2-3, with 9 bases aligning to TRBD1. Germline CDR1 and CDR2: KGHDR and SFDVKD. The CDR3 contains 16 residues. Trimming at V came to 4 bases and at J to 6 bases, leaving 10 bases not matched to a gene. In nucleotides, the CDR3 is TGTGCCACCAGTGAGGGGGGACAGGGACTGAGGGATACGCAGTATTTT. Encoded protein: CATSEGGQGLRDTQYF.

The chain is built from TRBV29-1 and TRBJ2-7; D unclear. Germline V gives CDR1 SQVTM, CDR2 ANQGSEA. This CDR3 spans 12 amino acids. Trimming shortened V by 4 bases and J by 2 bases, and 9 bases separated the two germline ends. CDR3 in amino acids: CSVVSKTYEQYF. The CDR3 DNA follows: TGCAGCGTTGTGAGTAAGACCTACGAGCAGTACTTC.